This passage covers 23 T cell receptor beta chains from one sample sequenced in a study of control samples from healthy donors and cancer patients. The protocol was immunoSEQ multiplex PCR, while the TCRdb copy is restricted to in-frame clones and leaves out a portion. The sample includes some 120,000 clones, around 86% seen only once; the top ten take less than 9.5%. Sequencing input: blood. The receptors originated from a man between 35 and 55 years old in good health.

The chain links TRBV9 to TRBJ2-7, with TRBD1 matching 11 bases. Trimming cost V 0 bases and J 5 bases; bases outside gene matches: 10. Germline-derived CDR1 and CDR2 are SGDLS and YYNGEE. The CDR3 is made up of 17 amino acids. CDR3 loop: CASSVVGGGTGGDEQYF. Written as DNA, the CDR3 is TGTGCCAGCAGCGTAGTCGGAGGTGGGACAGGGGGGGACGAGCAGTACTTC.

The rearrangement joins TRBV9 to TRBJ1-4; 8 bases align to TRBD1. V shed 3 bases, J shed 5 bases, and the junction held 6 bases outside the gene matches. CDR3 length: 15 amino acids. Germline assignment: CDR1 SGDLS and CDR2 YYNGEE. CDR3 DNA sequence: TGTGCCAGCAGCGCCCCAGGGGGCGAGAATGAAAAACTGTTTTTT. Its translation: CASSAPGGENEKLFF.

DNA of the CDR3: TGTGCCAGTAGTATAGTACAGGGCGGGGGTCAGCCCCAGCATTTT. Translation gives CASSIVQGGGQPQHF. The chain joins TRBV19 to TRBJ1-5; possibly TRBD1 for D (6 bases). Germline V lookup: CDR1 LNHDA, CDR2 SQIVND (reference sequence). The CDR3 has 15 residues. The V gene lost 1 base and the J gene lost 6 bases, with 13 bases spanning the gap.

This clone was counted between two and nine times. The genes are TRBV6-4 and TRBJ2-1, with 7 bases matching TRBD2. Per the germline V gene, CDR1 is MRHNA and CDR2 is SNTAGT. The CDR3 extends over 14 amino acids. V lost 5 bases and J lost 3; bases outside the gene matches: 4. CDR3 residues: CASSSRGDYNEQFF. Here the CDR3 DNA reads TGTGCCAGCAGTTCTCGGGGGGACTACAATGAGCAGTTCTTC.

V and J are TRBV11-1 and TRBJ1-5; 7 bases map to TRBD1. The germline gives CDR1 SGHAT, CDR2 FQDESV (reference sequence). CDR3 size: 15 residues. V shed 3 bases, J shed 6 bases, and the junction held 8 bases outside the gene matches. In DNA, the CDR3 is TGTGCCAGCAGCTTTCCCCGACAGGGCTGTCAGCCCCAGCATTTT. Residues: CASSFPRQGCQPQHF.

About this clone itself: Other DNA sequences from this sample encode an identical CDR3 as well. The chain links TRBV7-8 to TRBJ2-7; D call uncertain. Germline V gives CDR1 SGHVS, CDR2 FQNEAQ. CDR3 length: 11 residues. V lost 5 bases to trimming and J lost 1 base, with 3 bases between them. CDR3: CASSPSYEQYF. The CDR3 DNA reads as TGTGCCAGCAGCCCATCCTACGAGCAGTACTTC.

This chain links TRBV7-9 with TRBJ2-3, with D tentatively TRBD2 (6 bases). Trimming pared 5 bases from V and 5 bases from J, leaving 8 bases between. This CDR3 has 12 amino acids. CDR1 is SEHNR and CDR2 is FQNEAQ in the germline V gene (reference sequence). The chain's CDR3 is CASSRGIDTQYF. As DNA, the CDR3 is TGTGCCAGCAGCCGGGGGATAGATACGCAGTATTTT.

The chain couples TRBV7-7 to TRBJ2-5; D may be TRBD1 (7 bases). Germline assignment: CDR1 SSHAT and CDR2 FNYEAQ (reference sequence). Deletions cut 6 bases from V and 7 bases from J, with 15 bases between. CDR3 length equals 13 residues. This CDR3 is CASSHPGGGTQYF. The CDR3 DNA sequence: TGTGCCAGCAGTCACCCAGGGGGAGGGACCCAGTACTTC.

The gene calls are TRBV5-1 and TRBJ2-5; a possible D gene is TRBD2 (5 bases). V was cut by 7 bases and J by 4 bases, with 17 bases left in between. This CDR3 comprises 14 residues. The germline gives CDR1 SGHRS, CDR2 YFSETQ. The DNA for the CDR3 is TGCGCCAGCTCGCGCGGGCTTGAGGGAGAGACCCAGTACTTC. It specifies CASSRGLEGETQYF.

This clone was observed a few times. This sequence joins TRBV15 and TRBJ1-2; tentatively, D is TRBD1 (6 bases). The germline V and J ends were trimmed by 0 bases and 5 bases, with 13 bases remaining between them. CDR1 is LNHNV and CDR2 is YYDKDF in the germline V gene (reference sequence). The CDR3 spans 15 residues. DNA for the CDR3: TGTGCCACCAGCAGAGATATCAGGGGTCAATATGGCTACACCTTC. This encodes CATSRDIRGQYGYTF.

The chain is built from TRBV7-2 and TRBJ1-2, with D maybe TRBD1 (5 bases). This CDR3 is 13 amino acids long. V lost 7 bases, J lost 0 bases, and 9 bases lay in between. Germline lookup yields CDR1 SGHTA and CDR2 FQGNSA. CDR3 loop: CASNQQANYGYTF. The CDR3 nucleotides read TGTGCCAGCAACCAACAGGCTAACTATGGCTACACCTTC.

The chain carries TRBV18 and TRBJ1-1, with D unresolved. CDR3 length: 16 amino acids. The germline gives CDR1 KGHSH, CDR2 LQKENI. The V end was cut by 0 bases, the J end by 1 base, with 12 bases between. CDR3 sequence reads: CASSPPSGRANTEAFF. The CDR3 coding sequence is TGTGCCAGCTCACCACCGTCCGGAAGGGCGAACACTGAAGCTTTCTTT.

This rearrangement joins TRBV7-2 to TRBJ1-2, with TRBD1 identical over 7 bases. This CDR3 is built from 14 residues. J lost 3 bases, V lost 3 bases, and 4 bases had no gene match. Germline V gene sequence: CDR1 SGHTA, CDR2 FQGNSA. The DNA of the CDR3 is TGTGCCAGCAGCTTGGGACAGACATACTATGGCTACACCTTC. This codes for CASSLGQTYYGYTF. Full variable domain (rest looked up from reference TRBV7-2 and TRBJ1-2): GAGVSQSPSNKVTEKGKDVELRCDPISGHTALYWYRQSLGQGLEFLIYFQGNSAPDKSGLPSDRFSAERTGGSVSTLTIQRTQQEDSAVYLCASSLGQTYYGYTFGSGTRLTVV.

The gene calls are TRBV4-3 and TRBJ1-6; D unclear. With 0 bases removed from V and 8 bases from J, the gap between germline ends came to 14 bases. The CDR3 has 16 residues. CDR1 and CDR2 (germline): LGHNA, YSLEER. CDR3 in DNA: TGCGCCAGCAGCCAAGAAAGGGTCAGGTTGGATTCACCCCTCCACTTT. Translation gives CASSQERVRLDSPLHF.

The CDR3 DNA sequence: TGTGCCAGCAGCGCCCCCCCCCATGGCTACACCTTC. Encoded protein: CASSAPPHGYTF. The chain couples TRBV9 to TRBJ1-2; D is ambiguous. There are 12 residues in the CDR3. V shed 3 bases and J shed 6 bases, with 9 bases lying between them. In germline, CDR1 is SGDLS, CDR2 YYNGEE.

The chain uses TRBV13 and TRBJ2-2; 9 bases fit TRBD1. In germline, CDR1 is PRHDT, CDR2 FYEKMQ (reference sequence). This CDR3 is built from 17 residues. The J segment lost 6 bases and the V segment lost 2 bases, leaving 10 bases of the junction unmatched. This CDR3 is CASSLIPGQGFSGELFF. In DNA, the CDR3 is TGTGCCAGCAGCTTAATCCCGGGACAGGGTTTTTCCGGGGAGCTGTTTTTT. Full variable domain (remainder filled in from reference TRBV13 and TRBJ2-2): AAGVIQSPRHLIKEKRETATLKCYPIPRHDTVYWYQQGPGQDPQFLISFYEKMQSDKGSIPDRFSAQQFSDYHSELNMSSLELGDSALYFCASSLIPGQGFSGELFFGEGSRLTVL.

This clone was detected a few times. This chain joins TRBV6-2 or TRBV6-3 and TRBJ2-7; D perhaps matches TRBD1 (6 bases). CDR3 length equals 14 residues. Trimming pared 7 bases from V and 7 bases from J, leaving 20 bases between. The V gene's germline CDR1 is MNHEY and CDR2 SVGEGT. The CDR3 is CASTPLGQQKEQYF. CDR3 DNA: TGTGCCAGCACCCCCCTAGGACAGCAAAAAGAGCAGTACTTC.

The rearrangement links TRBV5-4 to TRBJ2-7; 8 bases align to TRBD1. The CDR3 extends over 14 amino acids. With V trimmed by 6 bases and J by 5 bases, 10 bases remained unmatched. Germline V gene sequence: CDR1 SGHNT, CDR2 YYREEE (reference sequence). CDR3 sequence: CASNPPDRGHEQYF. The CDR3 nucleotides read TGTGCCAGCAACCCCCCCGACAGGGGCCACGAGCAGTACTTC.

This clone was recorded once. The chain employs TRBV18 and TRBJ1-1, with TRBD1 matching 10 bases. J lost 6 bases, V lost 0 bases, and 4 bases had no gene match. This CDR3 region has 15 residues. The germline V gene encodes CDR1 KGHSH and CDR2 LQKENI. The CDR3 region has the DNA TGTGCCAGCTCACCACCGGACAGGGGGATCGCTGAAGCTTTCTTT. It codes for CASSPPDRGIAEAFF.

V usage is TRBV7-9 and J usage is TRBJ1-4, with a tentative D call TRBD1 (6 bases). CDR3 length equals 17 residues. Germline values: CDR1 SEHNR, CDR2 FQNEAQ (reference sequence). Trimming removed 3 bases at V and 4 bases at J, with 18 bases between. The CDR3 region has the DNA TGTGCCAGCAGCTTGGGGGCAGCAGGCCGAGGTAATGAAAAACTGTTTTTT. Translation gives CASSLGAAGRGNEKLFF. Variable domain in full (rest from reference TRBV7-9 and TRBJ1-4): DTGVSQNPRHKITKRGQNVTFRCDPISEHNRLYWYRQTLGQGPEFLTYFQNEAQLEKSRLLSDRFSAERPKGSFSTLEIQRTEQGDSAMYLCASSLGAAGRGNEKLFFGSGTQLSVL.

The chain employs TRBV24-1 and TRBJ1-2; 9 nucleotides line up with TRBD1. CDR3 size: 16 residues. V shed 5 bases, J shed 8 bases, and the junction held 14 bases outside the gene matches. From germline, CDR1 is KGHDR and CDR2 SFDVKD. As DNA, the CDR3 is TGTGCCACCAGTGCATCACCGGGACAGGGATGGGACGGCTACACCTTC. Amino acids: CATSASPGQGWDGYTF.

The chain recombines TRBV24-1 with TRBJ1-5; the match to TRBD1 covers 7 bases. V was clipped by 0 bases and J by 9 bases; unmatched bases: 13. Germline CDR1 is KGHDR and CDR2 is SFDVKD. This CDR3 is 17 amino acids long. The CDR3: CATSDLVRTGLAWPQHF. In DNA form, the CDR3 reads TGTGCCACCAGTGATTTGGTCCGGACAGGCCTGGCGTGGCCCCAGCATTTT.

The rearrangement joins TRBV12-3 or TRBV12-4 to TRBJ1-2; TRBD1 aligns across 7 bases. The CDR3 has 13 amino acids. Unmatched junction bases numbered 7, after V lost 6 bases and J lost 6 bases. CDR3 loop: CASRYRQGNGYTF. CDR3 coding DNA: TGTGCCAGCAGGTATAGACAGGGAAATGGCTACACCTTC.